A few counts support the clone carrying this TCR beta chain. Its target is not known. The source of the sample is a study of PD-1 blockade in classical Hodgkin lymphoma. Study as a whole: Nivolumab was administered to patients intravenously at 3 mg/kg every 2 weeks. Study-wide points: While CD8+ TCR diversity did not rise significantly by C4D1, CD4+ TCR diversity did. Reports described newly diagnosed patients as having lower baseline TCR diversity than healthy donors.

Time point indicated: cycle 4 day 1 (C4D1), after more than five weeks of nivolumab. Every patient experienced relapse after autologous stem cell transplantation, and brentuximab vedotin exposure varied. Magnetic negative selection purified CD4+ T cells from thawed PBMCs. Complete response, partial response or progressive disease made up the best responses. Trimming took 10 bases from V and 3 from J; bases not matched to a gene: 5. This CDR3 is 12 amino acids long. Germline V CDR1 and CDR2: SNHLY, FYNNEI. The assay was immunoSEQ multiplex PCR, and TCRdb's table has in-frame clones only and misses some. The sample lists over 15,000 clones, 70% seen once, with around 2.3% in the top ten.

This clonotype originated in a human donor with classical Hodgkin lymphoma. The chain carries TRBV2 and TRBJ1-2; 7 bases match TRBD1. Here the sequenced sample was CD4+ T cells from blood, taken before the fourth cycle of nivolumab. The CDR3 is CAIRTGDYGYTF. CDR3 nucleotide sequence: TGTGCCATCCGAACAGGGGACTATGGCTACACCTTC.